Below are 4 T cell receptor beta chains sequenced from a single sample in a study of T-cell memory formation after mild COVID-19. TCRdb independently ran MiXCR on the 5' RACE reads; one entry per CDR3 protein. Here the sample spans more than 300,000 distinct CDR3 sequences, 20% to 25% being singletons. The sequenced material came from PBMCs or a T cell subset sorted from them (not recorded which). These TCRs come from a man aged 18 to 29 who had mild COVID-19 (a few samples of this study predate the infection). Cell type and time point are not known.

The chain combines TRBV5-6 with TRBJ2-1, with D possibly called TRBD1 or TRBD2 (6 bases each). Germline CDR1 is SGHDT and CDR2 is YYEEEE. The germline V and J ends were trimmed by 4 bases and 1 base, with 18 bases remaining between them. The CDR3 has 17 amino acids. The CDR3 nucleotides are TGTGCCAGCAGCGAGGGGGGCTCGACTTGGTCCTACAATGAGCAGTTCTTC. Its translation is CASSEGGSTWSYNEQFF.

This clonotype was seen just once. A much larger clone lies a single base off, so this may be a read error. This chain connects TRBV12-3 or TRBV12-4 to TRBJ2-3, with 13 bases fitting TRBD2. The CDR3 sequence is 14 residues long. This chain's CDR3 is CASRLAGGTDMQYF. The CDR3 DNA reads TGTGCCAGCAGACTAGCGGGGGGGACAGATATGCAGTATTTT.

V and J are TRBV29-1 and TRBJ2-3, with no clear D. Germline loops: CDR1 SQVTM, CDR2 ANQGSEA. The CDR3 has 13 amino acids. Trimming removed 7 bases from V and 2 bases from J, with 13 bases in between. The CDR3 region has the DNA TGCAGCGCATGCAGTGAAAACACAGATACGCAGTATTTT. Amino acids: CSACSENTDTQYF.

V and J are TRBV10-2 and TRBJ2-5; D uncertain. V lost 3 bases and J lost 1, with 18 bases in between. CDR3 length equals 17 residues. CDR1 WSHSY and CDR2 SAAADI come from the germline V gene. The CDR3 region is CASSDPLDGPFQETQYF. CDR3 DNA sequence: TGCGCCAGCAGTGACCCTCTCGACGGGCCGTTCCAAGAGACCCAGTACTTC.